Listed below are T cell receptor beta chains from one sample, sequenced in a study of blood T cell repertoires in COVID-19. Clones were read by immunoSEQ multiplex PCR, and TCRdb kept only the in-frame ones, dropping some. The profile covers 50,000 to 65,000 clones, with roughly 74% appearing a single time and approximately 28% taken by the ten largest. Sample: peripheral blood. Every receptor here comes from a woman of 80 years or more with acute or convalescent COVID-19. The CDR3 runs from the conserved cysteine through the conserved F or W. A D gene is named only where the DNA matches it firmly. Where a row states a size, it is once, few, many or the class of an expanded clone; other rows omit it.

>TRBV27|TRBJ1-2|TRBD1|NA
TGTGCCAGCAGTGCCCGACAGGGGGCGGGAAAAAACTATGGCTACACCTTC
CASSARQGAGKNYGYTF
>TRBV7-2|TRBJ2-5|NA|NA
TGTGCCAGCAGCCCCCAGAGGACGGGACAAGAGACCCAGTACTTC
CASSPQRTGQETQYF
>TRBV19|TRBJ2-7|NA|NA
TGTGCCAGTAGTACCGTGGACAGTCCCAGGGTCTACGAGCAGTACTTC
CASSTVDSPRVYEQYF
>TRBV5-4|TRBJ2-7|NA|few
TGTGCCAGCAGCTTCCCGGGGGACAGTCTCTACGAGCAGTACTTC
CASSFPGDSLYEQYF
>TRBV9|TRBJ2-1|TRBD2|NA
TGTGCCAGCAGCGTAGGGGGGACTAGCTTCTACAATGAGCAGTTCTTC
CASSVGGTSFYNEQFF
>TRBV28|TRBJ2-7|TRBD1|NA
TGTGCCAGCAGCTTGGACAGGGTCTACGAGCAGTACTTC
CASSLDRVYEQYF
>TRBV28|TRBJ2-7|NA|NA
TGTGCCAGCCAGACAGGAAGGTTCGAGCAGTACTTC
CASQTGRFEQYF
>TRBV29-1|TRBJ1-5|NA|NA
TGCAGCGTTGGGGCCAATCAGCCCCAGCATTTT
CSVGANQPQHF
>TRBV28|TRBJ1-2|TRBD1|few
TGTGCCAGCAGTTTCCCGCAGGGGGTTAGTTATGGCTACACCTTC
CASSFPQGVSYGYTF
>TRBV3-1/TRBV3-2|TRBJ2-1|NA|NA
TGTGCCAGCAGCCAAGTGATGTCGGGAGTCGGCAATGAGCAGTTCTTC
CASSQVMSGVGNEQFF
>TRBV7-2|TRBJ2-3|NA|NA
TGTGCCAGCAGCTCGCCGCAGACAGATACGCAGTATTTT
CASSSPQTDTQYF
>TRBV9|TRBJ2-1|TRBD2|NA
TGTGCCAGCTCCCAGGGACTAGCTTACAATGAGCAGTTCTTC
CASSQGLAYNEQFF
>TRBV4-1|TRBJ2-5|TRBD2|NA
TGCGCCAGCAGCCTTGAGACTAGCGCCCAAGAGACCCAGTACTTC
CASSLETSAQETQYF
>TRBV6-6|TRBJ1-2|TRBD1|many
TGTGCCAGCAGTCGGACAGGGGGTTATGGCTACACCTTC
CASSRTGGYGYTF
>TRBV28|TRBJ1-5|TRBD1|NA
TGTGCCAGCACAGAAAGACAGGGATGGAATCAGCCCCAGCATTTT
CASTERQGWNQPQHF
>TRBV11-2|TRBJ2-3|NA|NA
TGTGCCAGCAGGCCGATCAGGGTCCCAGATACGCAGTATTTT
CASRPIRVPDTQYF
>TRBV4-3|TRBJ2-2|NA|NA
TGCGCCAGCAGCCAGACTCAGGGAATCGGGGAGCTGTTTTTT
CASSQTQGIGELFF
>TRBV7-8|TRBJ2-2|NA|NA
TGTGCCAGCAGCTTGCGCAGGGAGAACACCGGGGAGCTGTTTTTT
CASSLRRENTGELFF
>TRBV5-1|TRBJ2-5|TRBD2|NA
TGCGCCAGCAGCTCCGGACTAGCGGGACTCACCCAGTACTTC
CASSSGLAGLTQYF
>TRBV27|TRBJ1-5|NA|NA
TGTGCCAGCAGTTTGGGCAGCCATCAGCCCCAGCATTTT
CASSLGSHQPQHF
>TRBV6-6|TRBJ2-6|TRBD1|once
TGTGCCAGCAGTCGACAGGGGTTAAGGTCGGGGGCCAACGTCCTGACTTTC
CASSRQGLRSGANVLTF
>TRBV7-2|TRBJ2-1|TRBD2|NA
TGTGCCAGCAGCCCTCGGGACTATTACAATGAGCAGTTCTTC
CASSPRDYYNEQFF
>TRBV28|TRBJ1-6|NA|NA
TGTGCCAGCGGGACTGGGACCCCGGCACCCCTCCACTTT
CASGTGTPAPLHF
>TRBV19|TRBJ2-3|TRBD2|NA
TGTGCCAGTAGTATAGATCGACTAGCGGGAGAAGATACGCAGTATTTT
CASSIDRLAGEDTQYF
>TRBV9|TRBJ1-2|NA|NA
TGTGCCAGCAGCGTAGTCGGAGGGATTAACTATGGCTACACCTTC
CASSVVGGINYGYTF
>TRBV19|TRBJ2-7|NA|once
TGTGCCAGTAGTAACGGGCTGGACAGATCCTACGAGCAGTACTTC
CASSNGLDRSYEQYF
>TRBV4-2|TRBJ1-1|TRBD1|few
TGTGCCAGCACTCGGGACAGATCTACCCTGAACACTGAAGCTTTCTTT
CASTRDRSTLNTEAFF
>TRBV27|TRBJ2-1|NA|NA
TGTGCCAGCAGTCCCCTCCAGGGGATCTACAATGAGCAGTTCTTC
CASSPLQGIYNEQFF
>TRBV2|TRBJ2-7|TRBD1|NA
TGTGCCAGCGGGAGAGGGGGCGCTTCCTCCGAGCAGTACTTC
CASGRGGASSEQYF
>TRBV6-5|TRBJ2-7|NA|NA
TGTGCCAGCGTCGACAATTTGGAGCAGTACTTC
CASVDNLEQYF
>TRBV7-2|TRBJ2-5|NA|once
TGTGCCAGCAGCTTCCTGGAGACCCAGTACTTC
CASSFLETQYF
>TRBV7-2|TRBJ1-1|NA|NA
TGTGCCAGCATCGACCCGGGGGGGGCGACGACTGAAGCTTTCTTT
CASIDPGGATTEAFF
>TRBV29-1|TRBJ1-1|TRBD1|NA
TGCAGCGTGGAGATAGCAGGGGGAGGTACTGAAGCTTTCTTT
CSVEIAGGGTEAFF
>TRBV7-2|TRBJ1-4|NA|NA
TGTGCCAGCAGCTTGACCCCAGGACAGACGAATGAAAAACTGTTTTTT
CASSLTPGQTNEKLFF
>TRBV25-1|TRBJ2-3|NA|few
TGTGCCAGCAGTGAAGTCCTATCCACAGATACGCAGTATTTT
CASSEVLSTDTQYF
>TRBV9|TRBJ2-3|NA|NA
TGTGCCAGCAGCCAGACAGATACGCAGTATTTT
CASSQTDTQYF
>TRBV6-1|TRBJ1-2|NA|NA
TGTGCCAGCAGTGATGTGTCCGGGGGAGATTATGGCTACACCTTC
CASSDVSGGDYGYTF
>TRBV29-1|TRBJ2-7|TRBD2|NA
TGCAGCGTTGAACCGGGAGGAAGCTACGAGCAGTACTTC
CSVEPGGSYEQYF
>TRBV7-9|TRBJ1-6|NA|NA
TGTGCCAGCAGCTTAGATTCGTGGGCAGGGGCGTCACCCCTCCACTTT
CASSLDSWAGASPLHF
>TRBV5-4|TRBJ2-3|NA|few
TGTGCCAGCAGCTCAAATCCCCTAGACACAGATACGCAGTATTTT
CASSSNPLDTDTQYF
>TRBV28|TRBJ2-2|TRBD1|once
TGTGCCAGCCAAAAGGGACAGGGGGACACCGGGGAGCTGTTTTTT
CASQKGQGDTGELFF
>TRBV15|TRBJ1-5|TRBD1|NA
TGTGCCACCAGGAGAGGGGACAGGGGAGCTCTCCAGCCCCAGCATTTT
CATRRGDRGALQPQHF
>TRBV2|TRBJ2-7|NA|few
TGTGCCAGCAAACAGGAAGGCTACGAGCAGTACTTC
CASKQEGYEQYF
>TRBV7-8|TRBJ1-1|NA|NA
TGTGCCAGCAGCTTAGGGTTGGAGTCTGAAGCTTTCTTT
CASSLGLESEAFF